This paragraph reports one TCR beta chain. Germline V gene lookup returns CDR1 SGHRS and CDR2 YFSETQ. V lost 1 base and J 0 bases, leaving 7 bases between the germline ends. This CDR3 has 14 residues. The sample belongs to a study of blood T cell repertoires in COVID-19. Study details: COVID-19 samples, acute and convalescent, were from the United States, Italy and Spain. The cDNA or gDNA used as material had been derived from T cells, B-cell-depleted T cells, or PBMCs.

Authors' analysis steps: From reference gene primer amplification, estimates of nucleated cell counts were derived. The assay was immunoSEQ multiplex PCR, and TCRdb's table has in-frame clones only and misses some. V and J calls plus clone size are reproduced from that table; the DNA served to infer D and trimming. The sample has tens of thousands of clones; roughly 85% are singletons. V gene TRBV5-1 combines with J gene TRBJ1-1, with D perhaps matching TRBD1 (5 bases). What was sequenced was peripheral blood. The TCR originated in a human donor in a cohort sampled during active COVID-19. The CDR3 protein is CASSLRGVNTEAFF. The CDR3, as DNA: TGCGCCAGCAGCTTGCGGGGGGTGAACACTGAAGCTTTCTTT.